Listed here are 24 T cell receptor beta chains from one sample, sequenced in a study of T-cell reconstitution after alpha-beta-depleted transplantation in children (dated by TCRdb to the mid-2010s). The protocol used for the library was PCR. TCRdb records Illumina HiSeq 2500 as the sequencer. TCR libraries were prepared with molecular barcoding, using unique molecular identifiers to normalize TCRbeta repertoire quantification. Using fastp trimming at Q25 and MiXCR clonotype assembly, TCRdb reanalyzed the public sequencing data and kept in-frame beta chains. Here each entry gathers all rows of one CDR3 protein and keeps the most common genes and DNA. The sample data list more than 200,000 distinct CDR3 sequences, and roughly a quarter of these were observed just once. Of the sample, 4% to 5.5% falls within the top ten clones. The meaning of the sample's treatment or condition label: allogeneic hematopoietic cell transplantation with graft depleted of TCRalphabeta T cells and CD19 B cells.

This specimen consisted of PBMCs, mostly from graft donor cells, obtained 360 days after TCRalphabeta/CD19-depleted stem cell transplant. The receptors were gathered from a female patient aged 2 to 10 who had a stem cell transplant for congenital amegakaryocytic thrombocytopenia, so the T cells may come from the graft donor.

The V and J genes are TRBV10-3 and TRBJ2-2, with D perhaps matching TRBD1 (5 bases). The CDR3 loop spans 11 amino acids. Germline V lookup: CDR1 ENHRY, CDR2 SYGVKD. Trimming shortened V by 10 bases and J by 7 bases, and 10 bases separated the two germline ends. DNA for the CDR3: TGTGCCACGTTGACAGTCGGGGAGCTGTTTTTT. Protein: CATLTVGELFF.

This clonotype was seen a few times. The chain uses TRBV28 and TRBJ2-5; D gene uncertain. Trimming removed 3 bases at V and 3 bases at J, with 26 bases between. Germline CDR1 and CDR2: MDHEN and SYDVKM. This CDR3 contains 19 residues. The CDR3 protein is CASSFLIVWARILKETQYF. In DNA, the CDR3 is TGTGCCAGCAGTTTTCTCATTGTTTGGGCCCGGATCTTAAAAGAGACCCAGTACTTC.

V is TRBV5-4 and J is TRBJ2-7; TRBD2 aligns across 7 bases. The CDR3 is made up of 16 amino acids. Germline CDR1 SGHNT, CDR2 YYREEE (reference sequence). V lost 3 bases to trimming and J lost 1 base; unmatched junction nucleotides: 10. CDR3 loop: CASSSQSGTGSYEQYF. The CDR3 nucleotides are TGTGCCAGCAGCTCACAGAGCGGGACCGGGTCCTACGAGCAGTACTTC.

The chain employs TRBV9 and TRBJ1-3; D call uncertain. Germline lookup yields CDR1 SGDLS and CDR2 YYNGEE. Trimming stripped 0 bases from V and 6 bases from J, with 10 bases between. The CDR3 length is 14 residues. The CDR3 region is CASSVGATENTIYF. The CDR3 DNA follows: TGTGCCAGCAGCGTAGGAGCCACTGAAAACACCATATATTTT.

The CDR3: CASSWTEGADTQYF. CDR3 DNA: TGCGCCAGCAGCTGGACGGAGGGGGCAGATACGCAGTATTTT. The chain recombines TRBV5-1 with TRBJ2-3; D tentatively fits TRBD1 or TRBD2 (6 bases each). Per the germline V gene, CDR1 is SGHRS and CDR2 is YFSETQ. The CDR3 totals 14 residues. Trimming cost V 3 bases and J 4 bases, with 12 bases left between them.

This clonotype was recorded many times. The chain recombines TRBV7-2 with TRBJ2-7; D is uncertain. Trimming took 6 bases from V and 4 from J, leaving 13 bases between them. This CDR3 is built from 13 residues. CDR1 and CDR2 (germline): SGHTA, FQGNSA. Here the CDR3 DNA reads TGTGCCAGCAGTTCTTTACAGTTTTACGAGCAGTACTTC. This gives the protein CASSSLQFYEQYF. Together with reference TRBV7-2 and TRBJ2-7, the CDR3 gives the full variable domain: GAGVSQSPSNKVTEKGKDVELRCDPISGHTALYWYRQSLGQGLEFLIYFQGNSAPDKSGLPSDRFSAERTGGSVSTLTIQRTQQEDSAVYLCASSSLQFYEQYFGPGTRLTVT.

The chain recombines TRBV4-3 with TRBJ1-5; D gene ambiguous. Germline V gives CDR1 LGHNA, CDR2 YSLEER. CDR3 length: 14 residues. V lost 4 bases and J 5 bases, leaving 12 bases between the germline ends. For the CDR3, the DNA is TGCGCCAGCAGCCTCCGCTCGGAAGATCAGCCCCAGCATTTT. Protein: CASSLRSEDQPQHF.

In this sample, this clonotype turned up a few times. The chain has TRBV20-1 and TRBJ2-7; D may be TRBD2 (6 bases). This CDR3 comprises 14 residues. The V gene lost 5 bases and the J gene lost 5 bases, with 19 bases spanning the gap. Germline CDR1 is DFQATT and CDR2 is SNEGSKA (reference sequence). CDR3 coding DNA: TGCAGTGCTTCCCCTCTAGCGTCAGTCGACGAGCAGTACTTC. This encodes CSASPLASVDEQYF.

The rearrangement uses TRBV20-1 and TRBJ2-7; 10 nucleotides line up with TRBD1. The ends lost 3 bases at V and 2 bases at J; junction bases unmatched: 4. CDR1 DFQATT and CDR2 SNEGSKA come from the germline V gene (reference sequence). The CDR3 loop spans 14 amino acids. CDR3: CSARGTGVTYEQYF. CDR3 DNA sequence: TGCAGTGCTAGGGGGACAGGGGTAACCTACGAGCAGTACTTC.

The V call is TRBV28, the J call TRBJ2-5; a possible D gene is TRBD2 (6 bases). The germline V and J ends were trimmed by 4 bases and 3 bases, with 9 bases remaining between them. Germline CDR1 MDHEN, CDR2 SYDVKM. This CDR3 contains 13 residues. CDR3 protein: CASSSDYKETQYF. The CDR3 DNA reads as TGTGCCAGCAGTTCGGACTACAAAGAGACCCAGTACTTC.

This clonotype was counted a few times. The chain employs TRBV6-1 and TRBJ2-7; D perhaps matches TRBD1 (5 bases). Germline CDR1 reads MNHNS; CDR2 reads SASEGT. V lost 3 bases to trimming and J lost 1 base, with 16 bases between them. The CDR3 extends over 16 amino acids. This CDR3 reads CASSEAIRAGSYEQYF. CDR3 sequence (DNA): TGTGCCAGCAGTGAGGCCATCAGGGCAGGGTCCTACGAGCAGTACTTC.

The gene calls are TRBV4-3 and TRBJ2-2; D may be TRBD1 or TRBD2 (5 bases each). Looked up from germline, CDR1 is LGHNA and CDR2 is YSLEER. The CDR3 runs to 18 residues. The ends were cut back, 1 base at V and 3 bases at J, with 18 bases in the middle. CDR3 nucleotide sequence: TGCGCCAGCAGCCAAGTTTACCAGGGAGAGGCGGACACCGGGGAGCTGTTTTTT. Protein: CASSQVYQGEADTGELFF.

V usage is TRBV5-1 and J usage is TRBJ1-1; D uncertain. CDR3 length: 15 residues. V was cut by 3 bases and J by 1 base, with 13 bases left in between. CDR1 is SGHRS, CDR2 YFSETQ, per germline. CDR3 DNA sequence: TGCGCCAGCAGCTCTGCCGGGAGCGGGAACACTGAAGCTTTCTTT. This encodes CASSSAGSGNTEAFF.

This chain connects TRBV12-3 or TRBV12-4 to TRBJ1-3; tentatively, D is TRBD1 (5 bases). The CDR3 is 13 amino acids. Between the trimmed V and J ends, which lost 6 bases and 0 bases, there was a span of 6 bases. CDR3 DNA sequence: TGTGCCAGCAGGACAGACTCTGGAAACACCATATATTTT. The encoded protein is CASRTDSGNTIYF.

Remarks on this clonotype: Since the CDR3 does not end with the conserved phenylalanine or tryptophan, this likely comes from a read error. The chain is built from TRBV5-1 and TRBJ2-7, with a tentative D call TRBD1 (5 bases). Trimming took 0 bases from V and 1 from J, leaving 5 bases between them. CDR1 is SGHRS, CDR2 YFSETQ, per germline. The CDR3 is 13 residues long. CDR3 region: CASSLGQSYEQYS. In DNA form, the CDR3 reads TGCGCCAGCAGCTTGGGACAGTCCTACGAGCAGTACTCC.

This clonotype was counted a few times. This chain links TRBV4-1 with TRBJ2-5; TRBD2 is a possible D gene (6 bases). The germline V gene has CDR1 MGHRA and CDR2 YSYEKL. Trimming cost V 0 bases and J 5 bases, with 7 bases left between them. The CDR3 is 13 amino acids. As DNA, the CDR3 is TGCGCCAGCAGCCAAGATAGCGGCGAGACCCAGTACTTC. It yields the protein CASSQDSGETQYF.

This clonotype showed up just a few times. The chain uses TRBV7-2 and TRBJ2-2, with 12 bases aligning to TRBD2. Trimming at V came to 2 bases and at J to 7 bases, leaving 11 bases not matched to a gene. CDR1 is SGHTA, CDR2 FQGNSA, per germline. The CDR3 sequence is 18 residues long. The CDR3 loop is CASSLRASGREGNGELFF. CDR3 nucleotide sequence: TGTGCCAGCAGCTTACGGGCTAGCGGGAGGGAAGGGAACGGGGAGCTGTTTTTT.

CDR3 protein: CASSSVSNIGPQHF. DNA of the CDR3: TGTGCCAGCAGTTCCGTGTCCAATATTGGGCCCCAGCATTTT. The chain employs TRBV27 and TRBJ1-5; D gene ambiguous. V lost 4 bases and J lost 9, with 16 bases in between. The CDR3 loop spans 14 amino acids. Germline-derived CDR1 and CDR2 are MNHEY and SMNVEV (reference sequence).

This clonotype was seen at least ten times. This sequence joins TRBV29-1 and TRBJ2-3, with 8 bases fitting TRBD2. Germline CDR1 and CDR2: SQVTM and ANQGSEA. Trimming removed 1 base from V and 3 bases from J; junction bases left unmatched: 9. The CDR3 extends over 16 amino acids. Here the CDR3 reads CSVEVTGTSLTDTQYF. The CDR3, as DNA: TGCAGCGTTGAAGTCACCGGGACTAGTCTTACAGATACGCAGTATTTT.

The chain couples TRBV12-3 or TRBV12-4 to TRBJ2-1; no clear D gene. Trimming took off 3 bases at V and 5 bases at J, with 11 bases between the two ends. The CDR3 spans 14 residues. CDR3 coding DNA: TGTGCCAGCAGTTTTCGACACGATAACAATGAGCAGTTCTTC. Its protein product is CASSFRHDNNEQFF.

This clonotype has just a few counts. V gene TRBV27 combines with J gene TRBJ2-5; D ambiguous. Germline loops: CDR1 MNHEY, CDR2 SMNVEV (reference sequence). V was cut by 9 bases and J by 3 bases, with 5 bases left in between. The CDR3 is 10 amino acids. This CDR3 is CARHEETQYF. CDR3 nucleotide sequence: TGTGCCAGACATGAAGAGACCCAGTACTTC.

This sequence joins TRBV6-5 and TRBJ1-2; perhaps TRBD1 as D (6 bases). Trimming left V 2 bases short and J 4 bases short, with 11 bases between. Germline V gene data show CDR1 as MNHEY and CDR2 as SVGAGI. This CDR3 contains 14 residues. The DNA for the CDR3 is TGTGCCAGCAGTTACCAAGGACAGTCCTATGGCTACACCTTC. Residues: CASSYQGQSYGYTF.

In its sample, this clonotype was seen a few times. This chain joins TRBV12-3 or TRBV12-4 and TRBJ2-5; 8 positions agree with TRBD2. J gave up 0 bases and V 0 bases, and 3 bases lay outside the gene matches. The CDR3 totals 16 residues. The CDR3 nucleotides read TGTGCCAGCAGTTTAGCGGCTAGCGGGTACCAAGAGACCCAGTACTTC. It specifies CASSLAASGYQETQYF.

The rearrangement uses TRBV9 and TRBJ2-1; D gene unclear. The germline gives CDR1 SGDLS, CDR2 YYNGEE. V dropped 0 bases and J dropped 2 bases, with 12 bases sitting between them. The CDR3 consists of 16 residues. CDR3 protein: CASSVATGQTYNEQFF. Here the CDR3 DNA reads TGTGCCAGCAGCGTAGCTACCGGCCAGACCTACAATGAGCAGTTCTTC.